The 27 T cell receptor beta chains in this list originate from one sample, sequenced in a study of T cell repertoires in cytomegalovirus infection. Which antigens these TCRs recognize remains unknown. One entry per CDR3 protein, called by TCRdb with MiXCR from the reads. The table shows 450,000 to 650,000 distinct CDR3 sequences, with approximately 40% occurring only once. Sample: cultured PBMCs, taken from culture after CMV antigen stimulation. These receptors were collected from a human donor in good health (CMV status not recorded). Some clones in this sample may be carry-over from other donors' samples.

J is TRBJ2-5 and V is TRBV11-3; 7 bases line up with TRBD1. The CDR3 runs to 14 residues. CDR1 is SGHNT and CDR2 is YENEEA in the germline V gene. After removal of 6 bases from V and 0 bases from J, the junction contained 4 bases not matched to a gene. The CDR3 nucleotides read TGTGCCAGCAGTTCAGGGGGACACCAAGAGACCCAGTACTTC. It encodes CASSSGGHQETQYF.

A single count supports this clonotype. The genes are TRBV7-4 and TRBJ2-1; 7 nucleotides match TRBD2. This CDR3 spans 13 amino acids. CDR1 is SGHVT, CDR2 SQSDAQ, per germline. With V trimmed by 8 bases and J by 3 bases, 4 bases remained unmatched. CDR3 bases: TGTGCCAGCCCGGGACTAAACTACAATGAGCAGTTCTTC. Its translation: CASPGLNYNEQFF.

DNA for the CDR3: TGTGCCAGCAGTTTTTCAGGGGCTGGAACAGATACGCAGTATTTT. It is translated as CASSFSGAGTDTQYF. This chain joins TRBV12-3 or TRBV12-4 and TRBJ2-3; tentatively, D is TRBD1 (6 bases). Trimming removed 3 bases at V and 3 bases at J, with 13 bases between. CDR3 length equals 15 residues.

The chain uses TRBV28 and TRBJ2-1; 11 bases align to TRBD1. V shed 6 bases, J shed 7 bases, and the junction held 11 bases outside the gene matches. Germline V gene data show CDR1 as MDHEN and CDR2 as SYDVKM. The CDR3 runs to 16 residues. The CDR3 sequence: CASRSLVDRGLNEQFF. DNA of the CDR3: TGTGCCAGCAGATCGTTAGTGGACAGGGGGCTGAATGAGCAGTTCTTC.

This rearrangement joins TRBV7-2 to TRBJ2-4, with 7 nucleotides matching TRBD2. V trimming: 2 bases; J trimming: 7 bases; junction bases outside the gene matches: 11. The CDR3 runs to 16 residues. Looked up from germline, CDR1 is SGHTA and CDR2 is FQGNSA. CDR3 DNA: TGTGCCAGCAGCTTATCCGGCGGGAGAAATAGGAACATTCAGTACTTC. Protein sequence: CASSLSGGRNRNIQYF. Together with reference TRBV7-2 and TRBJ2-4, the CDR3 gives the full variable domain: GAGVSQSPSNKVTEKGKDVELRCDPISGHTALYWYRQSLGQGLEFLIYFQGNSAPDKSGLPSDRFSAERTGGSVSTLTIQRTQQEDSAVYLCASSLSGGRNRNIQYFGAGTRLSVL.

This clonotype was recorded at least ten times. The chain uses TRBV11-2 and TRBJ2-7; D remains unclear. This CDR3 is 13 amino acids long. Germline lookup yields CDR1 SGHAT and CDR2 FQNNGV. V dropped 0 bases and J dropped 3 bases, with 6 bases sitting between them. CDR3: CASSLDSVYEQYF. CDR3 in DNA: TGTGCCAGCAGCTTAGATTCAGTCTACGAGCAGTACTTC.

The chain recombines TRBV5-1 with TRBJ2-1, with TRBD2 matching over 8 bases. The length of the CDR3 is 15 residues. J was trimmed by 9 bases and V by 4 bases; bases with no gene match: 12. Germline V gene sequence: CDR1 SGHRS, CDR2 YFSETQ. The CDR3 here is CASSVGDGGAGEQFF. The DNA of the CDR3 is TGCGCCAGCAGCGTGGGAGACGGGGGGGCGGGTGAGCAGTTCTTC.

This chain connects TRBV20-1 to TRBJ2-1; 11 bases are a match to TRBD2. In germline, CDR1 is DFQATT, CDR2 SNEGSKA (reference sequence). The CDR3 sequence is 16 residues long. V shed 0 bases and J 7 bases; nucleotides not matched to a gene: 8. CDR3 in amino acids: CSARERRLAGSNEQFF. The CDR3 DNA sequence: TGCAGTGCTAGAGAGAGGAGACTAGCGGGGAGTAATGAGCAGTTCTTC.

This clonotype was observed a few times. The chain recombines TRBV12-3 or TRBV12-4 with TRBJ2-1; TRBD2 matches at 10 bases. The CDR3 totals 13 residues. Germline trimming cut 2 bases from V and 15 bases from J; bases unmatched to any gene: 7. The CDR3 sequence is CASSLLAGEGGFF. DNA for the CDR3: TGTGCCAGCAGTTTACTAGCGGGAGAGGGGGGGTTCTTC.

The chain carries TRBV5-1 and TRBJ2-1; 10 bases are shared with TRBD2. V trimming: 4 bases; J trimming: 4 bases; junction bases outside the gene matches: 5. The CDR3 consists of 15 residues. From germline, CDR1 is SGHRS and CDR2 YFSETQ. CDR3 residues: CASSPLAGEYNEQFF. Written as DNA, the CDR3 is TGCGCCAGCAGCCCTCTAGCGGGGGAGTACAATGAGCAGTTCTTC.

A note on this clonotype: The junction differs from germline at one of its ends, possibly a read error. The chain is built from TRBV5-4 and TRBJ2-3; TRBD1 matches at 12 bases. Germline-derived CDR1 and CDR2 are SGHNT and YYREEE (reference sequence). The CDR3 runs 16 residues. The CDR3 DNA is TGTGCCAGCACCTTGGGGGGACAGGGGGCTTTGGGTACGCAGTATTTT. As protein: CASTLGGQGALGTQYF. The full variable domain, in which reference TRBV5-4 and TRBJ2-3 provide the parts outside the CDR3, is ETGVTQSPTHLIKTRGQQVTLRCSSQSGHNTVSWYQQALGQGPQFIFQYYREEENGRGNFPPRFSGLQFPNYSSELNVNALELDDSALYLCASTLGGQGALGTQYFGPGTRLTVL.

This clonotype was observed a handful of times. The chain is built from TRBV7-2 and TRBJ2-7; D possibly corresponds to TRBD1 (5 bases). The CDR3 has 15 amino acids. Germline values: CDR1 SGHTA, CDR2 FQGNSA. V was cut by 4 bases and J by 9 bases, with 22 bases left in between. The CDR3 here is CASSSPQVDLRMQYF. The CDR3 DNA is TGTGCCAGCAGCTCCCCACAGGTTGATCTACGAATGCAGTACTTC.

V usage is TRBV5-4 and J usage is TRBJ1-2, with D maybe TRBD1 (5 bases). Deletions cut 4 bases from V and 0 bases from J, with 16 bases between. CDR1 SGHNT and CDR2 YYREEE come from the germline V gene (reference sequence). The length of the CDR3 is 16 residues. CDR3 region: CASSPKGRGANYGYTF. In DNA form, the CDR3 reads TGTGCCAGCAGCCCCAAGGGGAGGGGTGCTAACTATGGCTACACCTTC.

This chain uses TRBV7-2 with TRBJ2-7, with a tentative D call TRBD2 (6 bases). Per germline, CDR1 SGHTA and CDR2 FQGNSA. The CDR3 is 15 residues long. Trimming shortened V by 5 bases and J by 1 base, and 15 bases separated the two germline ends. CDR3 in amino acids: CASSLWVGGSYEQYF. DNA for the CDR3: TGTGCCAGCAGCCTATGGGTGGGAGGATCCTACGAGCAGTACTTC.

The chain has TRBV6-8 and TRBJ2-7, with 10 positions matching TRBD1. This CDR3 spans 13 amino acids. J lost 5 bases, V lost 6 bases, and 4 bases had no gene match. The germline V gene encodes CDR1 MNHGY and CDR2 SAAAGT. CDR3 loop: CASRMTGGDEQYF. The CDR3 DNA follows: TGTGCCAGCAGGATGACAGGGGGCGACGAGCAGTACTTC.

This clonotype was seen a handful of times. The chain combines TRBV7-9 with TRBJ1-6; TRBD1 is a possible D gene (6 bases). Germline V gene data show CDR1 as SEHNR and CDR2 as FQNEAQ (reference sequence). The V gene lost 5 bases and the J gene lost 9 bases, with 20 bases spanning the gap. CDR3 length: 16 amino acids. In nucleotides, the CDR3 is TGTGCCAGCAGCCCCGGGTGGGCAGGGGATATTTCACCCCTCCACTTT. Its translation: CASSPGWAGDISPLHF.

In this sample, this clonotype turned up many times. This rearrangement joins TRBV7-8 to TRBJ1-3; D possibly corresponds to TRBD1 (5 bases). This CDR3 region has 14 residues. The germline V gene encodes CDR1 SGHVS and CDR2 FQNEAQ. The V end was cut by 1 base, the J end by 7 bases, with 11 bases between. DNA for the CDR3: TGTGCCAGCAGCTTAGGACCCAGGGTTAACACCATATATTTT. Its translation is CASSLGPRVNTIYF. The complete variable domain, with remaining parts taken from reference TRBV7-8 and TRBJ1-3, reads GAGVSQSPRYKVAKRGQDVALRCDPISGHVSLFWYQQALGQGPEFLTYFQNEAQLDKSGLPSDRFFAERPEGSVSTLKIQRTQQEDSAVYLCASSLGPRVNTIYFGEGSWLTVV.

A few counts support this clonotype. The V and J genes are TRBV7-8 and TRBJ1-5; D remains unclear. This CDR3 is built from 16 residues. V was clipped by 1 base and J by 0 bases, with 10 bases between them. Per the germline V gene, CDR1 is SGHVS and CDR2 is FQNEAQ. In DNA form, the CDR3 reads TGTGCCAGCAGCTTAGGGTCCCAGTATAGCAATCAGCCCCAGCATTTT. Its translation: CASSLGSQYSNQPQHF.

This chain joins TRBV20-1 and TRBJ1-2; D is ambiguous. The CDR3 covers 15 residues. V was trimmed by 0 bases and J by 8 bases, leaving 19 bases between them. Germline assignment: CDR1 DFQATT and CDR2 SNEGSKA (reference sequence). This chain's CDR3 is CSARDTVAGGGGYTF. The DNA for the CDR3 is TGCAGTGCTAGAGATACCGTTGCGGGAGGCGGCGGCTACACCTTC.

In its sample, this clonotype was seen a few times. The genes are TRBV4-1 and TRBJ2-3, with TRBD2 matching 8 bases. The germline V gene encodes CDR1 MGHRA and CDR2 YSYEKL. This CDR3 contains 18 residues. J gave up 2 bases and V 0 bases, and 10 bases lay outside the gene matches. The CDR3 region is CASSQEPLGGGNTDTQYF. The CDR3 DNA sequence: TGCGCCAGCAGCCAAGAACCCCTGGGCGGGGGGAACACAGATACGCAGTATTTT.

This clonotype was counted between two and nine times. The chain combines TRBV10-3 with TRBJ1-1, with TRBD1 matching over 7 bases. The CDR3 covers 19 residues. Per germline, CDR1 ENHRY and CDR2 SYGVKD. V gave up 8 bases and J gave up 6 bases; unmatched junction bases: 27. CDR3: CAIDGGEGARDRGRAEAFF. CDR3 DNA sequence: TGTGCCATCGACGGTGGTGAGGGGGCGAGGGATAGAGGTCGAGCTGAAGCTTTCTTT.

The rearrangement uses TRBV19 and TRBJ2-7, with 8 bases identical to TRBD2. The CDR3 has 16 amino acids. Germline CDR1 reads LNHDA; CDR2 reads SQIVND (reference sequence). V lost 9 bases and J lost 3; bases outside the gene matches: 16. The CDR3 DNA sequence: TGTGCCAGCCGGAGTAGGAGTAGCGGGAAAAACTACGAGCAGTACTTC. It specifies CASRSRSSGKNYEQYF.

This clonotype was seen more than once but under ten times. J is TRBJ2-7 and V is TRBV7-6; 9 bases line up with TRBD2. Germline CDR1 SGHVS, CDR2 FNYEAQ. V shed 4 bases and J 5 bases; nucleotides not matched to a gene: 9. This CDR3 is built from 15 residues. The CDR3 here is CASSSPGTSPHEQYF. As DNA, the CDR3 is TGTGCCAGCAGCTCTCCCGGGACTAGCCCCCACGAGCAGTACTTC.

The chain carries TRBV2 and TRBJ1-2; no firm D call. This CDR3 has 14 amino acids. The germline V gene has CDR1 SNHLY and CDR2 FYNNEI. V was clipped by 11 bases and J by 2 bases, with 18 bases between them. The CDR3 DNA sequence: TGTGCCGCTACGGCGGGAACCCAAAACTATGGCTACACCTTC. The encoded protein is CAATAGTQNYGYTF.

The V call is TRBV18, the J call TRBJ2-1, with 10 bases that match TRBD2. With V trimmed by 0 bases and J by 8 bases, 7 bases remained unmatched. The germline V gene encodes CDR1 KGHSH and CDR2 LQKENI. The CDR3 is 16 amino acids. Written as DNA, the CDR3 is TGTGCCAGCTCACCACCGGGAGCGGGGGGGCTATATGAGCAGTTCTTC. It yields the protein CASSPPGAGGLYEQFF. The whole variable domain, remainder taken from reference TRBV18 and TRBJ2-1, is NAGVMQNPRHLVRRRGQEARLRCSPMKGHSHVYWYRQLPEEGLKFMVYLQKENIIDESGMPKERFSAEFPKEGPSILRIQQVVRGDSAAYFCASSPPGAGGLYEQFFGPGTRLTVL.

This clonotype appeared a single time. Lacking the conserved final phenylalanine or tryptophan, this CDR3 likely reflects a read error. The V and J genes are TRBV2 and TRBJ2-1; D is perhaps TRBD2 (5 bases). Germline CDR1 SNHLY, CDR2 FYNNEI. This CDR3 is 15 amino acids long. V was shortened by 6 bases and J by 0 bases, with 12 bases between the two germline ends. CDR3 amino acids: CASSFRRSSYNEQFL. The CDR3 nucleotides read TGTGCCAGCAGCTTCAGGAGGAGCTCCTACAATGAGCAGTTCTTA.

The V call is TRBV15, the J call TRBJ2-1; a possible D gene is TRBD2 (6 bases). The CDR3 is 16 amino acids. Trimming stripped 4 bases from V and 4 bases from J, with 17 bases between. In germline, CDR1 is LNHNV, CDR2 YYDKDF (reference sequence). The CDR3 DNA reads as TGTGCCACCAGCATCTCTACGGGAGCGGAGTACAATGAGCAGTTCTTC. Its translation is CATSISTGAEYNEQFF.